The source of this T cell receptor beta chain is a study of tumor and adjacent non-tumor tissue in lung cancer. This clonotype was seen many times. What it binds is not known. Three rounds of nested PCR, following a modified ARM-PCR protocol, produced the TCRbeta library. TCRdb used MiXCR to reprocess the multiplex PCR reads, holding one entry per CDR3 protein. The table records some 80,000 distinct CDR3 sequences, 72% of them present only once. The CDR3 sequence is 15 residues long. V lost 8 bases to trimming and J lost 5 bases, with 16 bases between them. Per germline, CDR1 SEHNR and CDR2 FQNEAQ (reference sequence). This sample's RNA came from whole unsorted tissue. Study results and limitations: Tumor tissue had significantly higher TCR diversity than normal lung.

The sample was lung tumor tissue. This sequence joins TRBV7-9 and TRBJ1-6; D remains ambiguous. The TCR was taken from a woman between 40 and 50 years old with non-small cell lung cancer. The CDR3 DNA reads TGTGCCAGCCGTGGGGTGGCAGGAGATAATTCACCCCTCCACTTT. Its translation: CASRGVAGDNSPLHF.